One sample yielded the 26 T cell receptor beta chains listed below, sequenced in a study of shared clonotypes between healthy human individuals. Clones were sequenced by immunoSEQ multiplex PCR, and TCRdb holds only the in-frame ones, with some missing. The sample shows roughly 2.4 million clones, around 95% of them seen only once. Sequenced sample: naive CD4+ T cells sorted from blood. Subset indicated: CD45RA+ positively selected. Receptor source: a young man in good health.

As to this clone: Distinct nucleotide sequences in the sample also encode this CDR3. The chain combines TRBV19 with TRBJ2-7; weak D call: TRBD1 (6 bases). The CDR3 spans 13 residues. CDR1 is LNHDA and CDR2 is SQIVND in the germline V gene (reference sequence). Trimming left V 4 bases short and J 3 bases short, with 10 bases between. CDR3 region: CASSTGRGYEQYF. CDR3 coding DNA: TGTGCCAGTAGTACCGGCAGGGGCTACGAGCAGTACTTC.

The CDR3 loop reads CASSISGTGGRNEQFF. DNA for the CDR3: TGTGCCAGTAGTATCTCCGGGACAGGGGGCCGGAATGAGCAGTTCTTC. The chain combines TRBV19 with TRBJ2-1, with 12 bases fitting TRBD1. J lost 7 bases, V lost 3 bases, and 7 bases had no gene match. The germline CDR1 and CDR2 sequences are LNHDA and SQIVND (reference sequence). This CDR3 has 16 amino acids.

V gene TRBV2 combines with J gene TRBJ2-7; 9 nucleotides agree with TRBD1. The ends lost 4 bases at V and 5 bases at J; junction bases unmatched: 6. The CDR3 sequence is 14 residues long. Looked up from germline, CDR1 is SNHLY and CDR2 is FYNNEI. The CDR3: CASSAGTGINEQYF. CDR3 DNA sequence: TGTGCCAGCAGTGCTGGGACAGGGATCAACGAGCAGTACTTC.

This clone was seen once. The chain employs TRBV5-4 and TRBJ1-2; D possibly corresponds to TRBD1 (5 bases). CDR1 and CDR2 from the germline V gene are SGHNT and YYREEE (reference sequence). The length of the CDR3 is 13 residues. Trimming removed 2 bases at V and 7 bases at J, with 12 bases between. CDR3 amino acids: CASSFGQGSGYTF. The CDR3 DNA sequence: TGTGCCAGCAGCTTTGGGCAGGGTAGTGGCTACACCTTC.

V and J are TRBV19 and TRBJ1-1; possible D gene TRBD1, 5 bases. V gave up 6 bases and J gave up 7 bases, with 24 bases separating them. CDR3 length: 16 amino acids. The germline V gene has CDR1 LNHDA and CDR2 SQIVND (reference sequence). CDR3 residues: CASSEFGAGFGREAFF. Written as DNA, the CDR3 is TGTGCCAGTAGCGAATTCGGGGCAGGGTTCGGGCGTGAAGCTTTCTTT.

This chain links TRBV6-1 with TRBJ1-2; the match to TRBD1 covers 8 bases. Germline assignment: CDR1 MNHNS and CDR2 SASEGT. The CDR3 is 15 amino acids. The V and J ends lost 3 bases and 1 base, in that order; junction bases with no gene match: 4. CDR3 in DNA: TGTGCCAGCAGTGAGGGACAGGCTATTAACTATGGCTACACCTTC. Encoded protein: CASSEGQAINYGYTF.

V is TRBV6-5 and J is TRBJ2-7, with 8 nucleotides matching TRBD2. CDR3 length equals 14 residues. Trimming removed 6 bases from V and 6 bases from J; junction bases left unmatched: 10. CDR1 is MNHEY and CDR2 is SVGAGI in the germline V gene. The DNA of the CDR3 is TGTGCCAGCAGCCAGGGACTAGTAACCGGCGAGCAGTACTTC. Protein product: CASSQGLVTGEQYF.

This rearrangement joins TRBV2 to TRBJ2-4; either TRBD1 or TRBD2 may supply D (5 bases each). The CDR3 spans 14 residues. The V end was cut by 8 bases, the J end by 0 bases, with 11 bases between. In germline, CDR1 is SNHLY, CDR2 FYNNEI. CDR3 nucleotides: TGTGCCAGCGGGACGATACTAGCCAAAAACATTCAGTACTTC. As protein: CASGTILAKNIQYF.

The chain couples TRBV6-1 to TRBJ2-7; tentative D call: TRBD1 (6 bases). Germline V lookup: CDR1 MNHNS, CDR2 SASEGT. Trimming cost V 9 bases and J 0 bases, with 12 bases left between them. The CDR3 has 13 amino acids. The CDR3 coding sequence is TGTGCCAGTGAACGGGACAACTCCTACGAGCAGTACTTC. Encoded protein: CASERDNSYEQYF.

The chain recombines TRBV2 with TRBJ1-2; D is undetermined. V lost 6 bases and J 4 bases, leaving 12 bases between the germline ends. CDR3 length: 13 residues. The germline V gene has CDR1 SNHLY and CDR2 FYNNEI. The CDR3 nucleotides are TGTGCCAGCAGGACGGAAGGGTCCTATGGCTACACCTTC. Its translation is CASRTEGSYGYTF.

This clone occurred once. This rearrangement joins TRBV14 to TRBJ2-7; D is ambiguous. The CDR3 runs to 14 residues. From germline, CDR1 is SGHDN and CDR2 FVKESK. V dropped 1 base and J dropped 1 base, with 8 bases sitting between them. The CDR3 bases are TGTGCCAGCAGCCAAGTAGGCAGATCCTACGAGCAGTACTTC. This gives the protein CASSQVGRSYEQYF.

This clone was recorded once. J is TRBJ2-1 and V is TRBV19, with 10 bases that match TRBD1. The trim removed 4 bases at V and 9 bases at J, leaving 3 bases unmatched. Germline V gives CDR1 LNHDA, CDR2 SQIVND (reference sequence). The CDR3 has 13 residues. CDR3: CASSRGQGSEQFF. The CDR3 DNA reads as TGTGCCAGTAGTAGGGGACAGGGGAGTGAGCAGTTCTTC.

The chain couples TRBV30 to TRBJ2-3; unclear D gene. The CDR3 runs to 13 residues. The V gene lost 0 bases and the J gene lost 5 bases, with 9 bases spanning the gap. The germline V gene has CDR1 GTSNPN and CDR2 SVGIG (reference sequence). CDR3 protein: CAWSVPPVDTQYF. The CDR3 region has the DNA TGTGCCTGGAGTGTACCCCCCGTAGATACGCAGTATTTT. The full variable domain, its missing parts supplied by reference TRBV30 and TRBJ2-3, is SQTIHQWPATLVQPVGSPLSLECTVEGTSNPNLYWYRQAAGRGLQLLFYSVGIGQISSEVPQNLSASRPQDRQFILSSKKLLLSDSGFYLCAWSVPPVDTQYFGPGTRLTVL.

This clone was counted a few times. In the same sample, other DNA sequences code for this CDR3. V and J are TRBV11-2 and TRBJ2-5, with a possible D match to TRBD1 (6 bases). The CDR3 totals 15 residues. Looked up from germline, CDR1 is SGHAT and CDR2 is FQNNGV. V dropped 4 bases and J dropped 0 bases, with 12 bases sitting between them. The CDR3 DNA sequence: TGTGCCAGCAGCTCACTCAGGGGAAACCAAGAGACCCAGTACTTC. It translates to CASSSLRGNQETQYF. Variable domain in full (rest from reference TRBV11-2 and TRBJ2-5): EAGVAQSPRYKIIEKRQSVAFWCNPISGHATLYWYQQILGQGPKLLIQFQNNGVVDDSQLPKDRFSAERLKGVDSTLKIQPAKLEDSAVYLCASSSLRGNQETQYFGPGTRLLVL.

This clone came up once. The genes are TRBV18 and TRBJ2-7; 8 nucleotides agree with TRBD2. In germline, CDR1 is KGHSH, CDR2 LQKENI. This CDR3 has 14 amino acids. With 6 bases clipped from V and 3 bases from J, the junction kept 7 bases outside the gene matches. DNA of the CDR3: TGTGCCAGCTCCAAAACTAGCGGAAACTACGAGCAGTACTTC. This translates into CASSKTSGNYEQYF.

The CDR3 loop is CASSQGVIAGGPSDTQYF. CDR3 nucleotide sequence: TGCGCCAGCAGCCAAGGCGTCATAGCGGGGGGGCCCTCAGATACGCAGTATTTT. V usage is TRBV5-1 and J usage is TRBJ2-3, with 11 bases matching TRBD2. Germline CDR1 SGHRS, CDR2 YFSETQ. V trimming: 4 bases; J trimming: 4 bases; junction bases outside the gene matches: 14. This CDR3 is built from 18 residues.

This chain links TRBV6-1 with TRBJ1-2; 7 nucleotides align to TRBD1. Germline assignment: CDR1 MNHNS and CDR2 SASEGT. CDR3 length equals 13 residues. V trimming: 6 bases; J trimming: 5 bases; junction bases outside the gene matches: 6. The CDR3: CASRPGQPYGYTF. The DNA of the CDR3 is TGTGCCAGCAGACCGGGACAGCCTTATGGCTACACCTTC.

V gene TRBV28 combines with J gene TRBJ1-2, with 7 bases that match TRBD1. The V and J ends lost 6 bases and 4 bases, in that order; junction bases with no gene match: 14. CDR1 and CDR2 from the germline V gene are MDHEN and SYDVKM. CDR3 length equals 16 residues. CDR3 DNA sequence: TGTGCCAGCAGCCCCCCGGACAGGCTAAAGATCTATGGCTACACCTTC. This codes for CASSPPDRLKIYGYTF.

V and J are TRBV6-5 and TRBJ2-7; D unclear. The CDR3 length is 11 residues. V shed 6 bases and J shed 6 bases, with 9 bases lying between them. The germline gives CDR1 MNHEY, CDR2 SVGAGI. CDR3 nucleotides: TGTGCCAGCAGATTCGTAGGCGAGCAGTACTTC. Protein sequence: CASRFVGEQYF.

Comment on this clone: Other DNA sequences within the sample encode an identical CDR3. The chain is built from TRBV6-5 and TRBJ1-2, with D possibly matching TRBD1 (6 bases). CDR3 size: 13 residues. Germline CDR1 is MNHEY and CDR2 is SVGAGI. Deletions cut 6 bases from V and 0 bases from J, with 8 bases between. The CDR3 loop is CASSRGPNYGYTF. In nucleotides, the CDR3 is TGTGCCAGCAGCAGGGGCCCTAACTATGGCTACACCTTC.

This rearrangement joins TRBV6-1 to TRBJ2-3; D unclear. Deletions cut 7 bases from V and 2 bases from J, with 16 bases between. The germline V gene encodes CDR1 MNHNS and CDR2 SASEGT. The CDR3 consists of 15 residues. The CDR3 nucleotides are TGTGCCAGCACCCGGACCCAATACCCCACAGATACGCAGTATTTT. Protein sequence: CASTRTQYPTDTQYF.

This chain links TRBV6-1 with TRBJ2-2; D uncertain. In germline, CDR1 is MNHNS, CDR2 SASEGT. V was cut by 8 bases and J by 1 base, with 8 bases left in between. The CDR3 runs 13 residues. The CDR3 is CASYDRNTGELFF. The CDR3 DNA reads TGTGCCAGCTATGACCGGAACACCGGGGAGCTGTTTTTT.

V usage is TRBV6-6 and J usage is TRBJ2-1; the match to TRBD1 covers 9 bases. Germline V gene data show CDR1 as MNHNY and CDR2 as SVGAGI (reference sequence). There are 15 residues in the CDR3. Losses at the gene ends were 6 bases for V and 3 bases for J; bases not matched to a gene: 6. In DNA form, the CDR3 reads TGTGCCAGCAGATTTGGGGACAGGGACTACAATGAGCAGTTCTTC. Amino acids: CASRFGDRDYNEQFF.

The J gene is TRBJ2-2, the V gene TRBV13, with D perhaps given as TRBD1 or TRBD2 (6 bases each). Germline V lookup: CDR1 PRHDT, CDR2 FYEKMQ (reference sequence). CDR3 length equals 15 residues. V lost 2 bases, J lost 0 bases, and 7 bases lay in between. The chain's CDR3 is CASSLRGPNTGELFF. CDR3 nucleotide sequence: TGTGCCAGCAGCTTACGGGGGCCGAACACCGGGGAGCTGTTTTTT.

The chain's CDR3 is CASSPGTRGTDEAFF. Here the CDR3 DNA reads TGTGCCAGCAGTCCCGGGACCAGAGGGACCGATGAGGCTTTCTTT. The chain uses TRBV6-5 and TRBJ1-1, with D possibly matching TRBD1 (5 bases). V lost 5 bases to trimming and J lost 11 bases, with 24 bases between them. Germline V gene lookup returns CDR1 MNHEY and CDR2 SVGAGI. This CDR3 comprises 15 residues.

This CDR3 reads CASSSFFQVSGANVLTF. The CDR3 nucleotides read TGTGCCAGCAGCTCCTTCTTTCAGGTCTCTGGGGCCAACGTCCTGACTTTC. The chain couples TRBV7-6 to TRBJ2-6, with unresolved D. V was clipped by 4 bases and J by 0 bases, with 13 bases between them. Germline values: CDR1 SGHVS, CDR2 FNYEAQ. The CDR3 sequence is 17 residues long.